The 17 T cell receptor beta chains reported below all come from one sample, sequenced in a study of graft-versus-host responses after intestinal transplantation. No antigen has been identified for these receptors. Clones were sequenced by immunoSEQ multiplex PCR, and TCRdb holds only the in-frame ones, with some missing. The top ten clones hold around 0.3% of a sample with about 86,000 clones, roughly 90% of them seen once. The sample in question was unstimulated CD4+ T cells sorted from spleen or lymph node cells, obtained before transplant. The receptors originated from a human donor who was the organ donor for an intestinal transplant.

The rearrangement uses TRBV9 and TRBJ1-6; D possibly corresponds to TRBD1 (6 bases). The V end was cut by 0 bases, the J end by 5 bases, with 9 bases between. CDR1 SGDLS and CDR2 YYNGEE come from the germline V gene. This CDR3 is 15 amino acids long. CDR3 sequence reads: CASSVGTADNSPLHF. CDR3 in DNA: TGTGCCAGCAGCGTAGGGACAGCAGATAATTCACCCCTCCACTTT.

The chain employs TRBV19 and TRBJ2-7; 7 bases line up with TRBD2. V was pared by 6 bases and J by 6 bases, with 8 bases of the junction left unmatched. This CDR3 is built from 13 residues. CDR1 is LNHDA, CDR2 SQIVND, per germline (reference sequence). CDR3 protein: CASSPLGEGEQYF. In DNA form, the CDR3 reads TGTGCCAGTAGCCCCCTCGGGGAGGGCGAGCAGTACTTC.

This clone has only one observation. The chain has TRBV7-2 and TRBJ1-2; D may be TRBD1 (6 bases). The V gene lost 1 base and the J gene lost 2 bases, with 11 bases spanning the gap. This CDR3 has 15 amino acids. From germline, CDR1 is SGHTA and CDR2 FQGNSA. The CDR3 loop reads CASSLDGGANYGYTF. The CDR3 DNA reads TGTGCCAGCAGCTTAGATGGGGGCGCCAACTATGGCTACACCTTC. Based on the CDR3 plus reference TRBV7-2 and TRBJ1-2, the full variable domain is GAGVSQSPSNKVTEKGKDVELRCDPISGHTALYWYRQSLGQGLEFLIYFQGNSAPDKSGLPSDRFSAERTGGSVSTLTIQRTQQEDSAVYLCASSLDGGANYGYTFGSGTRLTVV.

The rearrangement joins TRBV5-4 to TRBJ2-1; D may be TRBD2 (5 bases). Germline CDR1 and CDR2: SGHNT and YYREEE (reference sequence). Trimming pared 4 bases from V and 5 bases from J, leaving 19 bases between. CDR3 size: 16 residues. The CDR3 loop reads CASSGSSPGSNNEQFF. CDR3 DNA: TGTGCCAGCAGCGGATCCTCACCGGGATCTAACAATGAGCAGTTCTTC.

The rearrangement uses TRBV7-9 and TRBJ2-3, with a tentative D call TRBD1 (6 bases). This CDR3 region has 14 residues. Per the germline V gene, CDR1 is SEHNR and CDR2 is FQNEAQ (reference sequence). V shed 4 bases and J shed 2 bases, with 10 bases lying between them. In nucleotides, the CDR3 is TGTGCCAGCAGCTCCCGACAGGCCACAGATACGCAGTATTTT. This sequence encodes CASSSRQATDTQYF. The complete variable domain, with remaining parts taken from reference TRBV7-9 and TRBJ2-3, reads DTGVSQNPRHKITKRGQNVTFRCDPISEHNRLYWYRQTLGQGPEFLTYFQNEAQLEKSRLLSDRFSAERPKGSFSTLEIQRTEQGDSAMYLCASSSRQATDTQYFGPGTRLTVL.

This clone has a single count. CDR3 sequence reads: CASSLGQAGETQYF. CDR3 DNA: TGTGCCAGCAGTTTGGGACAGGCGGGGGAGACCCAGTACTTC. This chain joins TRBV27 and TRBJ2-5; TRBD1 agrees at 8 bases. This CDR3 contains 14 residues. Germline CDR1 MNHEY, CDR2 SMNVEV (reference sequence). V trimming: 3 bases; J trimming: 5 bases; junction bases outside the gene matches: 5.

This rearrangement joins TRBV28 to TRBJ2-7, with 8 bases lining up with TRBD2. The length of the CDR3 is 13 residues. CDR1 and CDR2 (germline): MDHEN, SYDVKM. Unmatched junction bases numbered 5, after V lost 8 bases and J lost 2 bases. CDR3 protein: CASLSGAPYEQYF. Written as DNA, the CDR3 is TGTGCCAGCCTTAGCGGGGCTCCCTACGAGCAGTACTTC.

This chain joins TRBV2 and TRBJ1-4; D call uncertain. The CDR3 spans 15 residues. Germline V gene lookup returns CDR1 SNHLY and CDR2 FYNNEI. V gave up 0 bases and J gave up 3 bases, with 8 bases separating them. CDR3: CASSEALGANEKLFF. Here the CDR3 DNA reads TGTGCCAGCAGTGAAGCGCTCGGGGCTAATGAAAAACTGTTTTTT.

This clone was seen only once. The junction departs from germline at one end; a sequencing error may be responsible. Other nucleotide sequences from this sample produce the same CDR3. The chain joins TRBV2 to TRBJ1-1; D not certain. CDR1 is SNHLY and CDR2 is FYNNEI in the germline V gene. The CDR3 consists of 12 residues. CDR3 DNA: TGTGCCAGCGATACGGGATTCACTGAGGCTTTCTTT. Translation: CASDTGFTEAFF.

The chain uses TRBV27 and TRBJ2-3; tentative D call: TRBD1 (6 bases). This CDR3 region has 13 residues. Germline V lookup: CDR1 MNHEY, CDR2 SMNVEV (reference sequence). Trimming removed 5 bases from V and 9 bases from J, with 15 bases in between. The CDR3 reads CASSDRHGTTQYF. CDR3 nucleotides: TGTGCCAGCAGTGACCGGCACGGGACAACGCAGTATTTT.

This chain links TRBV7-8 with TRBJ2-3; tentative D call: TRBD2 (6 bases). V gave up 4 bases and J gave up 2 bases, with 10 bases separating them. This CDR3 has 14 amino acids. From germline, CDR1 is SGHVS and CDR2 FQNEAQ. CDR3 coding DNA: TGTGCCAGCAGCTCGACTAGAACCACAGATACGCAGTATTTT. It codes for CASSSTRTTDTQYF. The full variable domain, completed using reference TRBV7-8 and TRBJ2-3, is GAGVSQSPRYKVAKRGQDVALRCDPISGHVSLFWYQQALGQGPEFLTYFQNEAQLDKSGLPSDRFFAERPEGSVSTLKIQRTQQEDSAVYLCASSSTRTTDTQYFGPGTRLTVL.

The gene calls are TRBV4-1 and TRBJ2-1; D is perhaps TRBD2 (5 bases). Trimming stripped 1 base from V and 5 bases from J, with 15 bases between. Germline assignment: CDR1 MGHRA and CDR2 YSYEKL. This CDR3 spans 16 amino acids. CDR3 region: CASSQGTRSRHNEQFF. CDR3 bases: TGCGCCAGCAGCCAAGGAACTAGATCTCGCCACAATGAGCAGTTCTTC.

This rearrangement joins TRBV7-6 to TRBJ2-1, with TRBD2 matching 14 bases. V shed 5 bases and J 6 bases; nucleotides not matched to a gene: 6. Germline V gene lookup returns CDR1 SGHVS and CDR2 FNYEAQ. The CDR3 spans 16 residues. The CDR3 region is CASSVGGLAGGNEQFF. The CDR3 nucleotides read TGTGCCAGCAGCGTGGGTGGACTAGCGGGAGGCAATGAGCAGTTCTTC.

The chain carries TRBV11-2 and TRBJ1-2; TRBD1 agrees at 7 bases. Germline CDR1 is SGHAT and CDR2 is FQNNGV. The V gene end was trimmed by 5 bases and the J gene end by 3 bases; junction bases not matched to a gene: 12. The CDR3 length is 16 residues. In nucleotides, the CDR3 is TGTGCCAGCAGCCGACTAGACGGGACAGCAGACTATGGCTACACCTTC. This encodes CASSRLDGTADYGYTF.

V is TRBV7-2 and J is TRBJ2-3, with 10 bases identical to TRBD2. The V and J ends lost 5 bases and 2 bases, in that order; junction bases with no gene match: 7. The CDR3 runs 16 residues. Germline values: CDR1 SGHTA, CDR2 FQGNSA. This chain's CDR3 is CASSPRAGGVTDTQYF. The DNA for the CDR3 is TGTGCCAGCAGCCCACGAGCGGGAGGGGTCACAGATACGCAGTATTTT.

V is TRBV6-1 and J is TRBJ2-2, with D possibly being TRBD1 (6 bases). This CDR3 spans 14 amino acids. Trimming cost V 5 bases and J 4 bases, with 11 bases left between them. Germline V gene lookup returns CDR1 MNHNS and CDR2 SASEGT. CDR3 protein: CASSWGHGTGELFF. CDR3 sequence (DNA): TGTGCCAGCAGTTGGGGGCATGGCACCGGGGAGCTGTTTTTT.

V usage is TRBV2 and J usage is TRBJ2-5, with D possibly being TRBD2 (6 bases). This CDR3 is 12 amino acids long. The ends were cut back, 6 bases at V and 4 bases at J, with 9 bases in the middle. Germline-derived CDR1 and CDR2 are SNHLY and FYNNEI. Here the CDR3 reads CASRGEVETQYF. The CDR3 nucleotides are TGTGCCAGCAGAGGGGAGGTAGAGACCCAGTACTTC. Looking up the rest from reference TRBV2 and TRBJ2-5 gives the full variable domain: EPEVTQTPSHQVTQMGQEVILRCVPISNHLYFYWYRQILGQKVEFLVSFYNNEISEKSEIFDDQFSVERPDGSNFTLKIRSTKLEDSAMYFCASRGEVETQYFGPGTRLLVL.